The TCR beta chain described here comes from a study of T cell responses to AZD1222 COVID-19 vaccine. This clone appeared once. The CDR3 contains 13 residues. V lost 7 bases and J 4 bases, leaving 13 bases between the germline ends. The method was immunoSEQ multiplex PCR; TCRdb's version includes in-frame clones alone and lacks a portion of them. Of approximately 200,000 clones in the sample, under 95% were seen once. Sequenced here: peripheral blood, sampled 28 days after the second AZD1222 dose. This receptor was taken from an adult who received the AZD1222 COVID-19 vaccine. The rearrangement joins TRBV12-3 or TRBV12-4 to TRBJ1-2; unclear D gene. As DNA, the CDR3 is TGTGCCAGCACCCCAACGCCGTCCTATGGCTACACCTTC. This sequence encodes CASTPTPSYGYTF.